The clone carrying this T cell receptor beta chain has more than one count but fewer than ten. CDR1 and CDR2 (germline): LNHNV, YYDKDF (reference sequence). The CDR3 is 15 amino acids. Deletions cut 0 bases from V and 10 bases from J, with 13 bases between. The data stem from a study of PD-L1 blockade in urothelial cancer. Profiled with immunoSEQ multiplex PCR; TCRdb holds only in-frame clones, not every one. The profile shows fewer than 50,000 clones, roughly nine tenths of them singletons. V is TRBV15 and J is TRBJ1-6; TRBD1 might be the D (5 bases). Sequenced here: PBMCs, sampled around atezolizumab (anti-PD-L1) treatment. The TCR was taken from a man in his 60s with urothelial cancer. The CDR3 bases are TGTGCCACCAGCAGAGAACGGCCAGGGCCGTCACCCCTCCACTTT. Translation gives CATSRERPGPSPLHF.